This is a list of T cell receptor beta chains from one sample in a study of OX40 agonist ivuxolimab in advanced cancers. Sequenced by immunoSEQ multiplex PCR; TCRdb stores in-frame clones only, minus some. The sample holds approximately 67,000 clones; roughly 87% are singletons and the top ten take under 2.5%. The starting material was CD4+ or CD8+ T cells sorted from blood, obtained in a trial of the OX40 agonist ivuxolimab. These receptors all stem from an adult with an advanced solid tumor such as melanoma, head and neck, liver or kidney cancer. CDR3s include the opening cysteine and the closing phenylalanine or tryptophan. Fields, in order: CDR3 protein, CDR3 DNA, V gene, J gene, clone size, D gene. D genes are given only for firm matches. Only some rows state a clone size, as once, few, many or a class for expanded clones.

cdr3_aa: CASSKVGGRTDTQYF; cdr3_nt: TGTGCCAGCTCCAAAGTGGGGGGGCGAACAGATACGCAGTATTTT; v_call: TRBV18; j_call: TRBJ2-3; clone_size: -; d_call: -
cdr3_aa: CASSWGQENEKLFF; cdr3_nt: TGTGCCAGCAGTTGGGGACAGGAAAATGAAAAACTGTTTTTT; v_call: TRBV6-6; j_call: TRBJ1-4; clone_size: -; d_call: TRBD1
cdr3_aa: CASSPNRNEKLFF; cdr3_nt: TGTGCCAGCTCTCCAAACAGAAATGAAAAACTGTTTTTT; v_call: TRBV18; j_call: TRBJ1-4; clone_size: -; d_call: -
cdr3_aa: CASSFDEEPQHF; cdr3_nt: TGTGCCAGCAGCTTTGATGAGGAGCCCCAGCATTTT; v_call: TRBV5-4; j_call: TRBJ1-5; clone_size: -; d_call: -
cdr3_aa: CASSRTVNYGYTF; cdr3_nt: TGTGCCAGCAGCCGGACAGTCAACTATGGCTACACCTTC; v_call: TRBV7-2; j_call: TRBJ1-2; clone_size: -; d_call: -
cdr3_aa: CASSLETGSGQYF; cdr3_nt: TGTGCCAGCAGCTTGGAAACAGGGTCCGGGCAGTACTTC; v_call: TRBV5-4; j_call: TRBJ2-7; clone_size: -; d_call: -
cdr3_aa: CASSLYDSGGANEQFF; cdr3_nt: TGTGCCAGCAGTTTATATGATTCGGGAGGAGCCAATGAGCAGTTCTTC; v_call: TRBV27; j_call: TRBJ2-1; clone_size: few; d_call: TRBD2
cdr3_aa: CASSFRTGVSGNTIYF; cdr3_nt: TGTGCCAGCAGTTTCCGGACAGGGGTCTCTGGAAACACCATATATTTT; v_call: TRBV28; j_call: TRBJ1-3; clone_size: -; d_call: TRBD1
cdr3_aa: CASRYSGSLVDYTF; cdr3_nt: TGTGCCAGCAGGTACTCAGGTTCCCTAGTCGACTACACCTTC; v_call: TRBV28; j_call: TRBJ1-2; clone_size: -; d_call: -
cdr3_aa: CASSTTDGYSEKLFF; cdr3_nt: TGTGCCAGCAGTACCACCGACGGGTACAGTGAAAAACTGTTTTTT; v_call: TRBV6-1; j_call: TRBJ1-4; clone_size: once; d_call: -
cdr3_aa: CASSLVSGGETQYF; cdr3_nt: TGTGCCAGCAGCTTAGTTTCAGGGGGGGAGACCCAGTACTTC; v_call: TRBV7-6; j_call: TRBJ2-5; clone_size: -; d_call: -
cdr3_aa: CASSVAPAGGPSEQYF; cdr3_nt: TGTGCCAGCAGCGTAGCCCCAGCGGGAGGGCCTAGCGAGCAGTACTTC; v_call: TRBV9; j_call: TRBJ2-7; clone_size: -; d_call: TRBD2
cdr3_aa: CASSPTRQKNQPQHF; cdr3_nt: TGTGCCAGCAGCCCAACCCGACAGAAAAATCAGCCCCAGCATTTT; v_call: TRBV7-2; j_call: TRBJ1-5; clone_size: -; d_call: -
cdr3_aa: CALYSEGDYGYTF; cdr3_nt: TGTGCCTTATATTCTGAGGGAGACTATGGCTACACCTTC; v_call: TRBV28; j_call: TRBJ1-2; clone_size: -; d_call: -
cdr3_aa: CASSLGALNTEAFF; cdr3_nt: TGTGCCAGCAGCTTAGGGGCGCTGAACACTGAAGCTTTCTTT; v_call: TRBV11-3; j_call: TRBJ1-1; clone_size: -; d_call: -
cdr3_aa: CASSEAGPADTIYF; cdr3_nt: TGTGCCAGCAGTGAAGCGGGTCCGGCGGACACCATATATTTT; v_call: TRBV6-1; j_call: TRBJ1-3; clone_size: -; d_call: -
cdr3_aa: CSTRGRIEGYGVEQFF; cdr3_nt: TGCAGCACCCGGGGTCGCATTGAGGGCTATGGCGTTGAGCAGTTCTTC; v_call: TRBV29-1; j_call: TRBJ2-1; clone_size: -; d_call: -
cdr3_aa: CASSEGSGSFGGGCF; cdr3_nt: TGTGCCAGCAGTGAGGGTAGCGGGAGCTTTGGCGGGGGTTGTTTT; v_call: TRBV2; j_call: TRBJ2-3; clone_size: -; d_call: TRBD2
cdr3_aa: CASSPKGTGTYGYTF; cdr3_nt: TGCGCCAGCAGCCCAAAGGGGACAGGGACCTATGGCTACACCTTC; v_call: TRBV5-1; j_call: TRBJ1-2; clone_size: -; d_call: TRBD1
cdr3_aa: CASSQDPGGRLGSLGEQYF; cdr3_nt: TGCGCCAGCAGCCAAGATCCCGGGGGGCGATTGGGGTCCCTGGGCGAGCAGTACTTC; v_call: TRBV4-1; j_call: TRBJ2-7; clone_size: -; d_call: -
cdr3_aa: CASSERTGKETQYF; cdr3_nt: TGTGCCAGCAGTGAACGGACAGGTAAAGAGACCCAGTACTTC; v_call: TRBV27; j_call: TRBJ2-5; clone_size: -; d_call: TRBD1
cdr3_aa: CAISEGSGRPSSYEQYF; cdr3_nt: TGTGCCATCAGTGAAGGTAGCGGGAGGCCAAGCTCCTACGAGCAGTACTTC; v_call: TRBV10-3; j_call: TRBJ2-7; clone_size: -; d_call: TRBD2
cdr3_aa: CASSDSNTAGGPFKQYF; cdr3_nt: TGTGCCAGCAGTGACTCGAATACGGCGGGAGGGCCTTTCAAGCAGTACTTC; v_call: TRBV6-4; j_call: TRBJ2-7; clone_size: -; d_call: TRBD2